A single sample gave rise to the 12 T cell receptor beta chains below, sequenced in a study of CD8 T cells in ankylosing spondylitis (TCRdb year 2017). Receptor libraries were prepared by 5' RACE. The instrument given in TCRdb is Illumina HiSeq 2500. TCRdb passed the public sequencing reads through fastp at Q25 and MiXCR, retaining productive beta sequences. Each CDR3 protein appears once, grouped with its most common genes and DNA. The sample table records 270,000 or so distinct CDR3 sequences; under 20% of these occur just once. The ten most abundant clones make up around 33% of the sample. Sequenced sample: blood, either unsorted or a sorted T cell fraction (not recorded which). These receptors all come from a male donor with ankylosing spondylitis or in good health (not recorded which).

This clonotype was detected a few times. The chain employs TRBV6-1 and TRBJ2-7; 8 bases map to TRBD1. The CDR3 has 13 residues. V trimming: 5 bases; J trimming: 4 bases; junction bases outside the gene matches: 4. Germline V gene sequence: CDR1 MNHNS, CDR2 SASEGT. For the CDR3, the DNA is TGTGCCAGCAGTCCACAGGGGGAGTACGAGCAGTACTTC. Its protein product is CASSPQGEYEQYF.

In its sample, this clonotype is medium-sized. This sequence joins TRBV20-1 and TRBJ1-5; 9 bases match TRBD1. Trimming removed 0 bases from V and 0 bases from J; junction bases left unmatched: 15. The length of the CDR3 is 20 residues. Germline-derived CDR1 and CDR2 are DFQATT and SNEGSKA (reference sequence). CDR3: CSARDPFGTGYLNSNQPQHF. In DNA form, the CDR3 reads TGCAGTGCTAGAGATCCGTTCGGGACAGGGTACCTCAATAGCAATCAGCCCCAGCATTTT.

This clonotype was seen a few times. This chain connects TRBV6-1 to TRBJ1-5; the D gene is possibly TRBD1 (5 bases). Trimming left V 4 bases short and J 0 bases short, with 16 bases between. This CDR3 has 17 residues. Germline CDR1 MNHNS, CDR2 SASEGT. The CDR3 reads CASSGVTGPLSNQPQHF. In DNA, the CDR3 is TGTGCCAGCAGTGGAGTTACGGGACCGCTTAGCAATCAGCCCCAGCATTTT.

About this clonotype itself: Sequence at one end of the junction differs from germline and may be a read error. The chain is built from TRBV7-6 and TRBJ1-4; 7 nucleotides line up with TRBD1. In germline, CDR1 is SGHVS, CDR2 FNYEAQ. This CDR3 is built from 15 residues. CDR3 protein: CASSLSPGQNEKLFF. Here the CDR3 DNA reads TGTGCCAGCAGCTTAAGCCCGGGACAGAATGAAAAGCTGTTTTTT. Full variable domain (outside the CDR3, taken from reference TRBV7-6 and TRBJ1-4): GAGVSQSPRYKVTKRGQDVALRCDPISGHVSLYWYRQALGQGPEFLTYFNYEAQQDKSGLPNDRFSAERPEGSISTLTIQRTEQRDSAMYRCASSLSPGQNEKLFFGSGTQLSVL.

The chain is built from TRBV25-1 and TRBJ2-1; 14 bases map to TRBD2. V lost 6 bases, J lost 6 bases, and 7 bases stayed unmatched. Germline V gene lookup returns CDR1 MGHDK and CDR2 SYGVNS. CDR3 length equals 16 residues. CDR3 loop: CASRSRGTSGSNEQFF. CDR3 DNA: TGTGCCAGCAGAAGTAGAGGGACTAGCGGGAGCAATGAGCAGTTCTTC.

CDR3 sequence (DNA): TGCAGCGTAAACCCAGGGGGCGGTCAGCCCCAGCATTTT. This gives the protein CSVNPGGGQPQHF. The V call is TRBV29-1, the J call TRBJ1-5; 8 bases align to TRBD1. After removal of 6 bases from V and 6 bases from J, the junction contained 7 bases not matched to a gene. CDR3 length: 13 amino acids. Germline values: CDR1 SQVTM, CDR2 ANQGSEA.

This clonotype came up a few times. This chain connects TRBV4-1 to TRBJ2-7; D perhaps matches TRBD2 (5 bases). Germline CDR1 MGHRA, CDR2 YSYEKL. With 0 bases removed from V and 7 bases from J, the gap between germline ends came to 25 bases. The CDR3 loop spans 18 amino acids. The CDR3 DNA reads TGCGCCAGCAGCCAAGATGTGGTTAGGACGCTCGGAGGTGGGGAGCAGTACTTC. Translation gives CASSQDVVRTLGGGEQYF.

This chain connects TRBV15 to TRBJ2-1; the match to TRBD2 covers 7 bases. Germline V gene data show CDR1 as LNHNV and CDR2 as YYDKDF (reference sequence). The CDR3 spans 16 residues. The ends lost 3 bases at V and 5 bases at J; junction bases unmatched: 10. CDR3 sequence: CATSSLAGWPDNEQFF. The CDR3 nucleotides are TGTGCCACCAGCAGTTTAGCGGGCTGGCCTGACAATGAGCAGTTCTTC.

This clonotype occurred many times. The CDR3 protein is CASSPGHLYEQYF. CDR3 DNA sequence: TGTGCCAGCAGTCCTGGACATCTCTACGAGCAGTACTTC. The chain joins TRBV12-3 or TRBV12-4 to TRBJ2-7; possibly TRBD1 for D (5 bases). The CDR3 length is 13 residues. Between the trimmed V and J ends, which lost 5 bases and 3 bases, there was a span of 11 bases.

The CDR3 reads CASSSPSGRDEQFF. CDR3 coding DNA: TGTGCCAGCAGCTCCCCAAGCGGGCGGGATGAGCAGTTCTTC. The chain employs TRBV4-2 and TRBJ2-1; tentatively, D is TRBD2 (6 bases). There are 14 residues in the CDR3. Trimming removed 5 bases at V and 8 bases at J, with 16 bases between. From germline, CDR1 is LGHNA and CDR2 YNFKEQ.

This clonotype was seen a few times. CDR3 in DNA: TGTGCCAGCAGTGTCTCGCGGGAGGGGTTCTTC. Residues: CASSVSREGFF. The V and J genes are TRBV2 and TRBJ2-1, with 9 bases that match TRBD2. Germline assignment: CDR1 SNHLY and CDR2 FYNNEI. The CDR3 contains 11 residues. V lost 4 bases to trimming and J lost 15 bases; unmatched junction nucleotides: 4.

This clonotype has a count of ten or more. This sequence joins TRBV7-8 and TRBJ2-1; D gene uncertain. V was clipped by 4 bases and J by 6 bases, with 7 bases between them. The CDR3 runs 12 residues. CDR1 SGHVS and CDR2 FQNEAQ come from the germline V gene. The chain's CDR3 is CASSWSSNEQFF. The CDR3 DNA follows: TGTGCCAGCAGCTGGAGTAGCAATGAGCAGTTCTTC.